This TCR beta chain was identified in a study of graft-versus-host responses after intestinal transplantation. At the level of the study: Isolated intestinal, liver-intestinal, or multivisceral transplants were what recipients had. Recipients uniformly received anti-thymocyte globulin induction, followed by tacrolimus and steroids for roughly three years.

Repertoires were generated with immunoSEQ multiplex PCR, while TCRdb's copy carries only in-frame clones and drops some. The table includes some 46,000 clones, 85% to 95% detected once. A word on this clone: The antigen is undetermined.

Study-wide findings and caveats: Among circulating GvH clones, peak levels were associated with early post-transplant declines in HvG clones. Marrow from the recipient contained GvH clones, some of which had appeared first in ileum or blood.

CDR1 and CDR2 from the germline V gene are MDHEN and SYDVKM. J was trimmed by 6 bases and V by 3 bases; bases with no gene match: 14. CDR3 length: 17 amino acids. This chain uses TRBV28 with TRBJ1-1, with TRBD1 matching 9 bases. Material: PBMCs, obtained 335 days after intestinal transplant. The clonotype was recovered from a human patient who received an intestinal transplant, so some T cells may come from the graft donor. Written as DNA, the CDR3 is TGTGCCAGCAGTTTGCCGGGACAGGGTAGCCCCGGGGCTGAAGCTTTCTTT. It specifies CASSLPGQGSPGAEAFF.